The 30 T cell receptor beta chains given below trace back to one sample, sequenced in a study of beta chain features in type 1 diabetes. Sequencing targeted expressed TCRB transcripts, as all isolated RNA had been reverse transcribed. The method was immunoSEQ multiplex PCR; TCRdb's version includes in-frame clones alone and lacks a portion of them. In the table there are 900,000 or so clones, 15% to 20% of which are singletons. Sequenced input: naive CD4+ T cells from blood. The receptors here all came from a woman younger than 30 in good health.

This clone appeared a few times. The chain recombines TRBV28 with TRBJ2-1; 8 nucleotides line up with TRBD2. This CDR3 region has 15 residues. J was trimmed by 5 bases and V by 4 bases; bases with no gene match: 7. Germline loops: CDR1 MDHEN, CDR2 SYDVKM. Here the CDR3 reads CASSYTSGRDNEQFF. For the CDR3, the DNA is TGTGCCAGCAGTTATACTAGCGGCAGAGACAATGAGCAGTTCTTC.

The table lists this clone with a count of one. The rearrangement links TRBV6-7 to TRBJ2-3; D is uncertain. TRBV6-7 is an ORF for which the function is uncertain. Trimming pared 2 bases from V and 0 bases from J, leaving 21 bases between. The CDR3 is made up of 19 amino acids. The CDR3 here is CASSYGPSRLTKSTDTQYF. DNA of the CDR3: TGTGCCAGCAGTTACGGACCCTCCAGGCTGACCAAGAGCACAGATACGCAGTATTTT.

This clone was found a few times. V usage is TRBV29-1 and J usage is TRBJ2-3; D is uncertain. The CDR3 covers 12 residues. The V gene's germline CDR1 is SQVTM and CDR2 ANQGSEA. Trimming shortened V by 6 bases and J by 2 bases, and 9 bases separated the two germline ends. CDR3 bases: TGCAGCGTCGCCAGGTACACAGATACGCAGTATTTT. This translates into CSVARYTDTQYF.

This clone was detected only a few times. The CDR3 sequence is CASSVRDVSTDEQYF. Written as DNA, the CDR3 is TGTGCCAGCAGCGTACGGGACGTGTCAACAGACGAGCAGTACTTC. The chain recombines TRBV9 with TRBJ2-5, with D perhaps matching TRBD1 or TRBD2 (5 bases each). TRBJ2-7 matches the DNA end more closely, so the J call is doubtful. The germline CDR1 and CDR2 sequences are SGDLS and YYNGEE. The CDR3 sequence is 15 residues long.

Points on this clone: The junction shows a germline mismatch at one end, possibly a read error. The J gene is TRBJ2-5, the V gene TRBV5-1; no definite D call. CDR1 SGHRS and CDR2 YFSETQ come from the germline V gene. CDR3 length equals 16 residues. CDR3 amino acids: CASSFGNSRAREAQYF. The CDR3 coding sequence is TGCGCCAGCAGCTTCGGAAACAGTAGAGCAAGAGAGGCCCAGTACTTC.

This clone was detected a few times. The chain recombines TRBV11-2 with TRBJ2-3; 10 bases agree with TRBD2. Germline V lookup: CDR1 SGHAT, CDR2 FQNNGV. V was clipped by 4 bases and J by 4 bases; unmatched bases: 17. The CDR3 covers 19 residues. CDR3 sequence: CASSSGLAALPAFPDTQYF. DNA for the CDR3: TGTGCCAGCAGCTCAGGACTAGCGGCCTTACCAGCTTTTCCAGATACGCAGTATTTT.

The chain uses TRBV7-6 and TRBJ1-5; 9 nucleotides line up with TRBD1. This CDR3 spans 13 amino acids. Germline assignment: CDR1 SGHVS and CDR2 FNYEAQ. V lost 5 bases, J lost 7 bases, and 3 bases stayed unmatched. In nucleotides, the CDR3 is TGTGCCAGCAGCCCGGACAGGGGACAGCCCCAGCATTTT. It encodes CASSPDRGQPQHF.

V is TRBV19 and J is TRBJ2-1; D call uncertain. This CDR3 has 16 residues. From germline, CDR1 is LNHDA and CDR2 SQIVND (reference sequence). V was shortened by 5 bases and J by 8 bases, with 22 bases between the two germline ends. Here the CDR3 reads CASSPVLRSATYEQFF. CDR3 DNA: TGTGCCAGTAGTCCCGTACTTCGCTCTGCCACATATGAGCAGTTCTTC. The full variable domain, with the rest looked up from reference TRBV19 and TRBJ2-1, is DGGITQSPKYLFRKEGQNVTLSCEQNLNHDAMYWYRQDPGQGLRLIYYSQIVNDFQKGDIAEGYSVSREKKESFPLTVTSAQKNPTAFYLCASSPVLRSATYEQFFGPGTRLTVL.

The V gene is TRBV23-1, the J gene TRBJ2-5; 7 nucleotides agree with TRBD1. TRBV23-1 is an ORF, and what it does is uncertain. This CDR3 region has 16 residues. With V trimmed by 2 bases and J by 2 bases, 8 bases remained unmatched. For the CDR3, the DNA is TGCGCCAGCAGTCAAACGACAGGGTTGTCGCAAGAGACCCAGTACTTC. It codes for CASSQTTGLSQETQYF.

The chain links TRBV11-2 to TRBJ2-1, with 9 bases aligning to TRBD2. The V segment lost 5 bases and the J segment 10 bases; nucleotides outside the gene matches: 9. Germline loops: CDR1 SGHAT, CDR2 FQNNGV. There are 14 residues in the CDR3. This CDR3 reads CASSPKTSGREQFF. The CDR3 region has the DNA TGTGCCAGCAGCCCAAAGACTAGCGGCAGGGAGCAGTTCTTC.

V gene TRBV19 combines with J gene TRBJ1-3; unclear D gene. The CDR3 is made up of 16 amino acids. V lost 8 bases, J lost 3 bases, and 20 bases lay in between. CDR1 is LNHDA and CDR2 is SQIVND in the germline V gene (reference sequence). CDR3 nucleotide sequence: TGTGCCAGTTCCGCTGAGGGAGCGCGCTTTGGAAACACCATATATTTT. As protein: CASSAEGARFGNTIYF.

The CDR3 region is CASSQGDGTNYEQYF. The CDR3 bases are TGCGCCAGCAGCCAGGGGGACGGAACAAACTACGAGCAGTACTTC. The rearrangement uses TRBV4-3 and TRBJ2-7, with D perhaps matching TRBD1 or TRBD2 (5 bases each). Trimming took 3 bases from V and 3 from J, leaving 15 bases between them. The CDR3 is made up of 15 amino acids. The germline CDR1 and CDR2 sequences are LGHNA and YSLEER.

This clone was seen more than once but under ten times. The chain is built from TRBV9 and TRBJ1-2; D is perhaps TRBD1 (5 bases). This CDR3 spans 15 amino acids. CDR1 SGDLS and CDR2 YYNGEE come from the germline V gene. Trimming pared 5 bases from V and 6 bases from J, leaving 20 bases between. The CDR3 here is CASSPRGRSFDGYTF. DNA of the CDR3: TGTGCCAGCAGTCCCCGGGGACGGTCGTTTGATGGCTACACCTTC. The full variable domain, in which reference TRBV9 and TRBJ1-2 provide the parts outside the CDR3, is DSGVTQTPKHLITATGQRVTLRCSPRSGDLSVYWYQQSLDQGLQFLIQYYNGEERAKGNILERFSAQQFPDLHSELNLSSLELGDSALYFCASSPRGRSFDGYTFGSGTRLTVV.

The chain carries TRBV29-1 and TRBJ2-7; unclear D gene. CDR3 length: 13 residues. With 3 bases removed from V and 0 bases from J, the gap between germline ends came to 9 bases. CDR1 SQVTM and CDR2 ANQGSEA come from the germline V gene. The CDR3 sequence is CSVESWGSYEQYF. The CDR3 DNA follows: TGCAGCGTTGAGTCCTGGGGCTCCTACGAGCAGTACTTC.

This clone was observed a few times. This rearrangement joins TRBV19 to TRBJ2-2; 8 positions agree with TRBD1. Germline values: CDR1 LNHDA, CDR2 SQIVND (reference sequence). CDR3 length equals 14 residues. The trim removed 1 base at V and 6 bases at J, leaving 1 base unmatched. This CDR3 is CASSIAQGAGELFF. CDR3 DNA: TGTGCCAGTAGTATAGCACAGGGGGCCGGGGAGCTGTTTTTT. Supplemented by reference TRBV19 and TRBJ2-2, the full variable domain reads DGGITQSPKYLFRKEGQNVTLSCEQNLNHDAMYWYRQDPGQGLRLIYYSQIVNDFQKGDIAEGYSVSREKKESFPLTVTSAQKNPTAFYLCASSIAQGAGELFFGEGSRLTVL.

In this sample, this clone turned up a few times. This chain connects TRBV18 to TRBJ1-1; D may be TRBD1 (6 bases). V lost 0 bases and J 5 bases, leaving 10 bases between the germline ends. Germline V gives CDR1 KGHSH, CDR2 LQKENI. The CDR3 runs 14 residues. This CDR3 reads CASSPPDSNTEAFF. The CDR3, as DNA: TGTGCCAGCTCACCACCGGACAGTAATACTGAAGCTTTCTTT.

This clone came up a few times. This sequence joins TRBV20-1 and TRBJ2-1; D not certain. Germline V CDR1 and CDR2: DFQATT, SNEGSKA (reference sequence). V was trimmed by 3 bases and J by 8 bases, leaving 8 bases between them. The CDR3 extends over 11 amino acids. This chain's CDR3 is CSASFFDEQFF. Here the CDR3 DNA reads TGCAGTGCTAGTTTCTTCGATGAGCAGTTCTTC.

This chain joins TRBV28 and TRBJ1-2; a possible D gene is TRBD1 (6 bases). CDR3 length equals 17 residues. Germline assignment: CDR1 MDHEN and CDR2 SYDVKM. Between the trimmed V and J ends, which lost 5 bases and 2 bases, there was a span of 21 bases. The DNA for the CDR3 is TGTGCCAGCAGTAATAACCCCCGGTTAGGGGGGAACTATGGCTACACCTTC. This encodes CASSNNPRLGGNYGYTF.

The chain joins TRBV7-3 to TRBJ2-5; 8 bases line up with TRBD2. Germline-derived CDR1 and CDR2 are SGHTA and FQGTGA. The CDR3 is 16 residues long. With 3 bases clipped from V and 1 base from J, the junction kept 7 bases outside the gene matches. CDR3 protein: CASSLVGSGVQETQYF. For the CDR3, the DNA is TGTGCCAGCAGCTTGGTCGGTAGCGGGGTCCAAGAGACCCAGTACTTC.

This CDR3 is CASSVIAGFAEQFF. CDR3 in DNA: TGTGCCAGCAGCGTTATAGCGGGATTTGCTGAGCAGTTCTTC. This chain connects TRBV6-4 to TRBJ2-1, with TRBD2 matching 8 bases. This CDR3 has 14 residues. The V gene's germline CDR1 is MRHNA and CDR2 SNTAGT. The V gene end was trimmed by 6 bases and the J gene end by 9 bases; junction bases not matched to a gene: 10.

This chain connects TRBV6-1 to TRBJ2-1, with 8 bases aligning to TRBD1. Trimming at V came to 7 bases and at J to 6 bases, leaving 11 bases not matched to a gene. The CDR3 is made up of 15 amino acids. Germline CDR1 and CDR2: MNHNS and SASEGT. The CDR3 loop reads CASTFAGQGLNEQFF. The CDR3 DNA follows: TGTGCCAGCACCTTCGCCGGACAGGGTCTCAATGAGCAGTTCTTC.

This chain links TRBV5-1 with TRBJ1-4, with D possibly TRBD1 on 5 matching bases. V gave up 4 bases and J gave up 1 base, with 8 bases separating them. The CDR3 spans 14 residues. Germline assignment: CDR1 SGHRS and CDR2 YFSETQ. CDR3 DNA sequence: TGCGCCAGCAGCCCGGGGGGAACTAATGAAAAACTGTTTTTT. Protein product: CASSPGGTNEKLFF.

The rearrangement joins TRBV6-6 to TRBJ2-1; 8 bases fit TRBD1. The junction had 9 bases not matched to a gene; V was cut back by 0 bases and J by 8 bases. Per the germline V gene, CDR1 is MNHNY and CDR2 is SVGAGI (reference sequence). The CDR3 has 16 amino acids. CDR3 in amino acids: CASSYSEDRAPYEQFF. Here the CDR3 DNA reads TGTGCCAGCAGTTACTCGGAGGACAGGGCCCCATATGAGCAGTTCTTC.

This clone has more than one count but fewer than ten. V is TRBV29-1 and J is TRBJ2-7, with D uncertain. CDR1 is SQVTM, CDR2 ANQGSEA, per germline. The CDR3 contains 11 residues. V lost 6 bases and J 4 bases, leaving 10 bases between the germline ends. CDR3 DNA: TGCAGCGTCCCCTTAGGTTACGAGCAGTACTTC. Translation: CSVPLGYEQYF.

With respect to this clone: This sample also contains other DNA sequences that code for the same CDR3. V usage is TRBV7-9 and J usage is TRBJ2-1; 9 nucleotides match TRBD1. From germline, CDR1 is SEHNR and CDR2 FQNEAQ (reference sequence). V was pared by 1 base and J by 2 bases, with 0 bases of the junction left unmatched. The CDR3 runs to 15 residues. The CDR3 spells CASSLGQGAYNEQFF. DNA for the CDR3: TGTGCCAGCAGCTTAGGACAGGGGGCCTACAATGAGCAGTTCTTC.

Comments on this clone: The same CDR3 is also encoded by other DNA sequences in this sample. The genes are TRBV7-2 and TRBJ2-2; tentative D call: TRBD1 (5 bases). The germline V gene encodes CDR1 SGHTA and CDR2 FQGNSA. The CDR3 runs to 16 residues. V lost 3 bases and J 3 bases, leaving 14 bases between the germline ends. CDR3 protein: CASSFYGQGYTGELFF. The CDR3 DNA reads TGTGCCAGCAGCTTCTACGGGCAGGGTTACACCGGGGAGCTGTTTTTT. Supplemented by reference TRBV7-2 and TRBJ2-2, the full variable domain reads GAGVSQSPSNKVTEKGKDVELRCDPISGHTALYWYRQSLGQGLEFLIYFQGNSAPDKSGLPSDRFSAERTGGSVSTLTIQRTQQEDSAVYLCASSFYGQGYTGELFFGEGSRLTVL.

This chain's CDR3 is CASSYTGGVGYNEQFF. In DNA, the CDR3 is TGTGCCAGCAGCTATACCGGAGGGGTGGGGTACAATGAGCAGTTCTTC. This chain joins TRBV7-2 and TRBJ2-1; D is possibly TRBD2 (6 bases). V lost 4 bases to trimming and J lost 4 bases, with 17 bases between them. In germline, CDR1 is SGHTA, CDR2 FQGNSA. The CDR3 consists of 16 residues.

This clone was seen more than once but under ten times. V is TRBV4-1 and J is TRBJ1-2, with D possibly matching TRBD1 (6 bases). The CDR3 contains 17 residues. The germline V gene encodes CDR1 MGHRA and CDR2 YSYEKL. Trimming took 0 bases from V and 2 from J, leaving 16 bases between them. As DNA, the CDR3 is TGCGCCAGCAGCCAAGAACAACAGGGCGGCTCCAACTATGGCTACACCTTC. This codes for CASSQEQQGGSNYGYTF.

The chain recombines TRBV5-1 with TRBJ2-6; no firm D call. CDR1 is SGHRS, CDR2 YFSETQ, per germline. The ends were cut back, 1 base at V and 0 bases at J, with 8 bases in the middle. This CDR3 comprises 16 residues. The CDR3 nucleotides read TGCGCCAGCAGCTTGTCCGTAAACTCTGGGGCCAACGTCCTGACTTTC. As protein: CASSLSVNSGANVLTF.

The chain carries TRBV9 and TRBJ1-1; TRBD1 matches 7 bases. Germline CDR1 is SGDLS and CDR2 is YYNGEE. Trimming took 5 bases from V and 3 from J; bases not matched to a gene: 7. The CDR3 runs 14 residues. CDR3 nucleotide sequence: TGTGCCAGCAGTATAGGGGGCGGATACACTGAAGCTTTCTTT. Residues: CASSIGGGYTEAFF.